Listed here are 21 T cell receptor beta chains from one sample, sequenced in a study of shared clonotypes between healthy human individuals. Assay used: immunoSEQ multiplex PCR; TCRdb lists only in-frame clones, some missing. Of 2,500,000 or so clones in the sample, 85% to 95% were seen once. Material: naive CD4+ T cells from PBMCs. The sample's subset: CD45RA+ positively selected. All receptors come from a man younger than 35 in good health. Some clones in this sample may be carry-over from other donors' samples.

This rearrangement joins TRBV7-3 to TRBJ1-1; perhaps TRBD1 as D (6 bases). Germline loops: CDR1 SGHTA, CDR2 FQGTGA. The CDR3 covers 14 residues. V lost 3 bases and J 5 bases, leaving 13 bases between the germline ends. The CDR3 spells CASSFGGGQTEAFF. CDR3 sequence (DNA): TGTGCCAGCAGCTTTGGGGGCGGCCAAACTGAAGCTTTCTTT.

The chain has TRBV19 and TRBJ1-2; no reliable D call. The V gene lost 5 bases and the J gene lost 8 bases, with 15 bases spanning the gap. Germline V lookup: CDR1 LNHDA, CDR2 SQIVND (reference sequence). CDR3 length: 13 residues. CDR3 in DNA: TGTGCCAGTAGTGCACCTGACCGTCCCGGCTACACCTTC. Translating it yields CASSAPDRPGYTF.

This chain joins TRBV5-1 and TRBJ2-7, with a tentative D call TRBD2 (5 bases). This CDR3 region has 13 residues. V dropped 2 bases and J dropped 5 bases, with 11 bases sitting between them. Germline assignment: CDR1 SGHRS and CDR2 YFSETQ. CDR3 residues: CASSFELEDEQYF. The CDR3 DNA follows: TGCGCCAGCAGCTTTGAGTTGGAGGACGAGCAGTACTTC.

The gene calls are TRBV7-2 and TRBJ1-3, with 11 bases lining up with TRBD1. V was clipped by 5 bases and J by 4 bases; unmatched bases: 7. Germline loops: CDR1 SGHTA, CDR2 FQGNSA. The length of the CDR3 is 16 residues. Written as DNA, the CDR3 is TGTGCCAGCAGCGTAGGACAGGGGGCCTCCGGAAACACCATATATTTT. It yields the protein CASSVGQGASGNTIYF.

The J gene is TRBJ1-5, the V gene TRBV1; whether TRBD1, the table's D call, matches the DNA was not checked. TRBV1 represents a pseudogene. The CDR3 has 17 amino acids. The CDR3 sequence: CTTPRTLTDSSNQPQHF. CDR3 bases: TGCACCACCCCGCGGACCCTCACCGACAGTTCAAATCAGCCCCAGCATTTT.

The chain has TRBV5-8 and TRBJ2-6, with D perhaps TRBD2 (5 bases). The ends were cut back, 3 bases at V and 1 base at J, with 20 bases in the middle. Per the germline V gene, CDR1 is SGHTS and CDR2 is YDEGEE. This CDR3 is built from 19 residues. The CDR3: CASSSRLSQLESGANVLTF. The CDR3 DNA reads as TGTGCCAGCAGCTCTCGGCTATCCCAACTAGAATCTGGGGCCAACGTCCTGACTTTC.

The chain recombines TRBV7-4 with TRBJ1-4, with D tentatively TRBD1 (6 bases). The germline gives CDR1 SGHVT, CDR2 SQSDAQ. This CDR3 region has 17 residues. V was shortened by 6 bases and J by 0 bases, with 17 bases between the two germline ends. The CDR3 bases are TGTGCCAGCAGGCCTCCGGGACATTCCTCAACTAATGAAAAACTGTTTTTT. Its protein product is CASRPPGHSSTNEKLFF.

The V call is TRBV5-4, the J call TRBJ2-1; no clear D gene. Germline assignment: CDR1 SGHNT and CDR2 YYREEE (reference sequence). Deletions cut 1 base from V and 6 bases from J, with 11 bases between. This CDR3 has 14 amino acids. The CDR3 DNA follows: TGTGCCAGCAGCTTGCGATGGTTCCCCAATGAGCAGTTCTTC. Its translation is CASSLRWFPNEQFF.

This chain links TRBV7-9 with TRBJ2-7; perhaps TRBD2 as D (5 bases). The length of the CDR3 is 14 residues. Germline V gives CDR1 SEHNR, CDR2 FQNEAQ (reference sequence). V was trimmed by 5 bases and J by 5 bases, leaving 16 bases between them. CDR3 protein: CASSAPGKLHEQYF. In DNA, the CDR3 is TGTGCCAGCAGCGCTCCGGGGAAGTTGCACGAGCAGTACTTC. The full variable domain, in which reference TRBV7-9 and TRBJ2-7 provide the parts outside the CDR3, is DTGVSQNPRHKITKRGQNVTFRCDPISEHNRLYWYRQTLGQGPEFLTYFQNEAQLEKSRLLSDRFSAERPKGSFSTLEIQRTEQGDSAMYLCASSAPGKLHEQYFGPGTRLTVT.

This chain uses TRBV7-2 with TRBJ2-6; D remains unclear. The germline V gene has CDR1 SGHTA and CDR2 FQGNSA. This CDR3 contains 11 residues. Between the trimmed V and J ends, which lost 8 bases and 7 bases, there was a span of 6 bases. Written as DNA, the CDR3 is TGTGCCAGCGTCCTAGCCAACGTCCTGACTTTC. Translating gives CASVLANVLTF.

The table lists this clone with a count of one. This chain uses TRBV7-3 with TRBJ2-3, with 8 bases fitting TRBD2. Trimming cost V 6 bases and J 4 bases; bases outside gene matches: 9. This CDR3 spans 15 amino acids. Germline CDR1 is SGHTA and CDR2 is FQGTGA. The CDR3 is CASSQRSGKSDTQYF. In nucleotides, the CDR3 is TGTGCCAGCAGTCAACGTAGCGGGAAGTCAGATACGCAGTATTTT.

On this clone itself: The same CDR3 can be traced to other DNA sequences in this sample. The V call is TRBV5-1, the J call TRBJ2-2; no firm D call. CDR1 SGHRS and CDR2 YFSETQ come from the germline V gene. V was pared by 3 bases and J by 4 bases, with 7 bases between. The CDR3 runs to 13 residues. CDR3 sequence reads: CASSSDPTGELFF. CDR3 sequence (DNA): TGCGCCAGCAGCTCCGACCCCACCGGGGAGCTGTTTTTT.

This clone was seen just once. The chain joins TRBV19 to TRBJ2-1; D unresolved. The CDR3 covers 12 residues. Trimming took 9 bases from V and 7 from J, leaving 13 bases between them. Germline values: CDR1 LNHDA, CDR2 SQIVND (reference sequence). CDR3: CASTDRGNEQFF. CDR3 coding DNA: TGTGCCAGCACGGACCGCGGAAATGAGCAGTTCTTC.

About this clone: In the same sample, other DNA sequences code for this CDR3. The J gene is TRBJ2-1, the V gene TRBV7-7; 7 nucleotides align to TRBD1. There are 13 residues in the CDR3. V lost 3 bases to trimming and J lost 4 bases; unmatched junction nucleotides: 0. Germline V gives CDR1 SSHAT, CDR2 FNYEAQ (reference sequence). CDR3 sequence: CASSLDRYNEQFF. In DNA, the CDR3 is TGTGCCAGCAGCTTGGACAGGTACAATGAGCAGTTCTTC. The full variable domain, completed using reference TRBV7-7 and TRBJ2-1, is GAGVSQSPRYKVTKRGQDVTLRCDPISSHATLYWYQQALGQGPEFLTYFNYEAQPDKSGLPSDRFSAERPEGSISTLTIQRTEQRDSAMYRCASSLDRYNEQFFGPGTRLTVL.

V and J are TRBV11-2 and TRBJ1-2; the D is unclear. This CDR3 contains 13 residues. Trimming took 1 base from V and 8 from J, leaving 11 bases between them. Germline loops: CDR1 SGHAT, CDR2 FQNNGV. The CDR3 spells CASSLVHSDGYTF. CDR3 DNA: TGTGCCAGCAGCTTAGTCCACAGTGACGGCTACACCTTC.

V usage is TRBV7-2 and J usage is TRBJ2-1; weak D call: TRBD2 (7 bases). Per germline, CDR1 SGHTA and CDR2 FQGNSA. Trimming pared 1 base from V and 9 bases from J, leaving 13 bases between. The CDR3 is 14 residues long. CDR3 sequence reads: CASSLGWEGGEQFF. The CDR3 DNA reads TGTGCCAGCAGCTTAGGTTGGGAGGGGGGTGAGCAGTTCTTC.

This chain connects TRBV29-1 to TRBJ2-2; 7 bases map to TRBD2. The CDR3 covers 15 residues. V lost 5 bases to trimming and J lost 2 bases; unmatched junction nucleotides: 8. CDR1 is SQVTM, CDR2 ANQGSEA, per germline. Here the CDR3 reads CSVLTTSSNTGELFF. CDR3 sequence (DNA): TGCAGCGTTCTTACGACTAGCAGCAACACCGGGGAGCTGTTTTTT.

In this sample, this clone turned up once. In nucleotides, the CDR3 is TGTGCCAGCAGCTCCGAGCGGGACGGCTACAATGAGCAGTTCTTC. Encoded protein: CASSSERDGYNEQFF. V gene TRBV7-9 combines with J gene TRBJ2-1; 7 bases align to TRBD2. Per germline, CDR1 SEHNR and CDR2 FQNEAQ (reference sequence). The CDR3 is made up of 15 amino acids. The V and J ends lost 4 bases and 3 bases, in that order; junction bases with no gene match: 6.

The V gene is TRBV27, the J gene TRBJ1-5; 8 bases fit TRBD1. This CDR3 has 13 amino acids. With 6 bases clipped from V and 6 bases from J, the junction kept 4 bases outside the gene matches. Germline CDR1 and CDR2: MNHEY and SMNVEV (reference sequence). The CDR3 sequence is CASSPDRVQPQHF. The CDR3 DNA sequence: TGTGCCAGCAGCCCGGACAGGGTTCAGCCCCAGCATTTT.

The V and J genes are TRBV5-4 and TRBJ2-3, with TRBD2 identical over 9 bases. The germline V gene has CDR1 SGHNT and CDR2 YYREEE (reference sequence). The length of the CDR3 is 16 residues. The V and J ends lost 5 bases and 5 bases, in that order; junction bases with no gene match: 12. The CDR3 loop is CASSDPGLAPLDTQYF. CDR3 nucleotide sequence: TGTGCCAGCAGTGACCCGGGACTAGCTCCATTAGATACGCAGTATTTT.

The chain employs TRBV5-6 and TRBJ1-5, with 8 bases aligning to TRBD1. The CDR3 length is 15 residues. Germline trimming cut 0 bases from V and 3 bases from J; bases unmatched to any gene: 2. The germline gives CDR1 SGHDT, CDR2 YYEEEE. In DNA form, the CDR3 reads TGTGCCAGCAGCTTGGGGACAGGGTTCAATCAGCCCCAGCATTTT. It encodes CASSLGTGFNQPQHF. Looking up the rest from reference TRBV5-6 and TRBJ1-5 gives the full variable domain: DAGVTQSPTHLIKTRGQQVTLRCSPKSGHDTVSWYQQALGQGPQFIFQYYEEEERQRGNFPDRFSGHQFPNYSSELNVNALLLGDSALYLCASSLGTGFNQPQHFGDGTRLSIL.